This record covers a single TCR beta chain. Its target is unknown. These data come from a study of CXCR3-negative and CXCR3-positive naive CD8 T cells. The study's findings and limits: Naive cells with CXCR3 showed TRB CDR3s that were more hydrophobic than those in CXCR3-negative naive cells. The study found that naive CXCR3-negative and CXCR3-positive cells shared TRBV-TRBJ usage, while memory cells differed. In cryopreserved cells, CXCR3 expression partially decreased, and fresh PBMCs were used in most assays.

Naive CD8+ T cells were CD45RO-CCR7+CD27+CD95-. Carrying UMI labels, the TRB cDNA libraries were prepared through 5' RACE. TCRdb reprocessed the 5' RACE reads and stores each CDR3 protein as one record, lacking DNA. Its clone listing holds some 100,000 distinct CDR3 sequences. From germline, CDR1 is SGHVS and CDR2 FQNEAQ. This CDR3 is 19 amino acids long. The sample consisted of naive CXCR3+ CD8+ T cells from blood. Documented subset: CD45RO-CCR7+CD27+CD95- naive CD8+ T cells expressing CXCR3 (TNR3+). The rearrangement links TRBV7-8 to TRBJ2-7; the TCRdb D gene call, TRBD2, has no DNA to confirm it. The sequence was collected from a human donor in good health. Some clones in this sample may be carry-over from other donors' samples. The CDR3 region is CASSLGPVPVGRVGYEQYF.